The source of this TCR beta chain is a study of regulatory T cells. Germline CDR1 is SGHRS and CDR2 is YFSETQ. The CDR3 is 15 amino acids. The germline V and J ends were trimmed by 2 bases and 3 bases, with 15 bases remaining between them. A couple of CD3G-deficient patients had more severe autoimmunity; all had some. At testing, patients were 2 to 39 years old, with reduced naive and increased memory T-cell proportions. CD4+ T cells were divided by sorting: CD25-high CD127-low Tregs, CD25-low CD127-high conventional cells. The primer mix had 52 TRBV and 13 TRBJ primers. The method was immunoSEQ multiplex PCR; TCRdb's version includes in-frame clones alone and lacks a portion of them. The profile shows approximately 40,000 clones, about 88% of them singletons. Whole-study results and caveats: Patient repertoires had restricted TRB V-J pairs and skewed V and J usage, most in Tregs. In CD3G-deficient patients, conventional CD4+ T cells were enriched for hydrophobic CDR3 residues at positions 6 and 7.

As to this clone: Antigen specificity is unknown.

The rearrangement links TRBV5-1 to TRBJ2-7; D is perhaps TRBD2 (6 bases). The specimen was conventional CD4+ T cells sorted from blood. This receptor was taken from a person aged 18 to 35 with CD3G deficiency. The CDR3 nucleotides are TGCGCCAGCAGCTTAGCCCCGGGAGAGTTCTACGAGCAGTACTTC. Its translation: CASSLAPGEFYEQYF.